These 31 T cell receptor beta chains came from one sample sequenced in a study of T cells expressing NK-cell markers. Using the 5' RACE reads, TCRdb records one entry per CDR3 protein without DNA. In total, the table holds about 150,000 distinct CDR3 sequences. The sequenced material came from blood T cells: a sorted CD56 or NKG2C T cell subset, CD4+ or CD8+ T cells, or bulk PBMC T cells (not recorded which). These receptor sequences come from a man aged 18-75 years in good health.

The J gene is TRBJ2-1, the V gene TRBV4-1; TCRdb selects TRBD1, and the lack of DNA leaves this call unchecked. CDR3 length: 14 residues. Germline V CDR1 and CDR2: MGHRA, YSYEKL. The CDR3 loop reads CASSVQGIGNEQFF.

The chain carries TRBV2 and TRBJ2-7; TCRdb lists TRBD1, though no DNA is available to test this call. Germline CDR1 and CDR2: SNHLY and FYNNEI. The CDR3 is made up of 14 amino acids. CDR3: CASSDRGALYEQYF. The entire variable domain, with the rest obtained from reference TRBV2 and TRBJ2-7, is as follows: EPEVTQTPSHQVTQMGQEVILRCVPISNHLYFYWYRQILGQKVEFLVSFYNNEISEKSEIFDDQFSVERPDGSNFTLKIRSTKLEDSAMYFCASSDRGALYEQYFGPGTRLTVT.

The V gene is TRBV24-1, the J gene TRBJ2-3; there is no DNA to check the TCRdb D call of TRBD2. The CDR3 is 17 residues long. Germline V lookup: CDR1 KGHDR, CDR2 SFDVKD. The CDR3 reads CATSDPGTSGGTYTQYF.

This chain joins TRBV2 and TRBJ1-3. Germline loops: CDR1 SNHLY, CDR2 FYNNEI. This CDR3 spans 15 amino acids. The CDR3 region is CASKIGRSSGNTIYF.

The rearrangement links TRBV20-1 to TRBJ2-5; TCRdb proposes TRBD1, but this gene call is untestable without DNA. Germline V CDR1 and CDR2: DFQATT, SNEGSKA (reference sequence). The CDR3 is 13 amino acids. This chain's CDR3 is CSARGGAAETQYF.

This rearrangement joins TRBV4-1 to TRBJ2-7; the TCRdb call, TRBD1, lacks DNA for checking. This CDR3 is 16 amino acids long. Germline V gene data show CDR1 as MGHRA and CDR2 as YSYEKL. CDR3 amino acids: CASSQVVGGSSYEQYF.

The chain couples TRBV29-1 to TRBJ1-2. The CDR3 is 11 residues long. From germline, CDR1 is SQVTM and CDR2 ANQGSEA. This CDR3 reads CSVVGRASYTF.

The chain carries TRBV5-4 and TRBJ2-3; with no DNA, the TCRdb D assignment of TRBD1 cannot be verified. CDR3 length: 15 amino acids. Per germline, CDR1 SGHNT and CDR2 YYREEE (reference sequence). This CDR3 reads CASSLWRGLTDTQYF.

The gene calls are TRBV19 and TRBJ1-2. This CDR3 spans 15 amino acids. Germline V gives CDR1 LNHDA, CDR2 SQIVND (reference sequence). Here the CDR3 reads CASSIDHTANYGYTF.

The CDR3 spells CASSPMSSGGATGELFF. The J gene is TRBJ2-2, the V gene TRBV18; there is no DNA to check the TCRdb D call of TRBD1. This CDR3 region has 17 residues. Germline CDR1 KGHSH, CDR2 LQKENI.

The chain employs TRBV10-3 and TRBJ1-3; TCRdb proposes TRBD1, but this gene call is untestable without DNA. Germline-derived CDR1 and CDR2 are ENHRY and SYGVKD. This CDR3 region has 15 residues. The CDR3 sequence: CAISENRDAGNTIYF.

The rearrangement uses TRBV6-6 and TRBJ1-1. Germline lookup yields CDR1 MNHNY and CDR2 SVGAGI (reference sequence). The CDR3 length is 13 residues. CDR3 loop: CASPKSMNTEAFF.

The J gene is TRBJ1-2, the V gene TRBV4-2; TCRdb names TRBD1, which stays unverified in the absence of DNA. The CDR3 covers 15 residues. Germline CDR1 is LGHNA and CDR2 is YNFKEQ. CDR3 sequence reads: CASSQPGANRYGYTF.

The CDR3: CAISESGVQPQHF. This chain links TRBV10-3 with TRBJ1-5. Per the germline V gene, CDR1 is ENHRY and CDR2 is SYGVKD. The CDR3 length is 13 residues.

The chain uses TRBV9 and TRBJ1-6; TCRdb picks TRBD1, but there is no DNA to check that call. CDR1 is SGDLS, CDR2 YYNGEE, per germline. CDR3 length: 14 residues. The CDR3 spells CASSEYSGTRALHF. Full variable domain (rest looked up from reference TRBV9 and TRBJ1-6): DSGVTQTPKHLITATGQRVTLRCSPRSGDLSVYWYQQSLDQGLQFLIQYYNGEERAKGNILERFSAQQFPDLHSELNLSSLELGDSALYFCASSEYSGTRALHFGNGTRLTVT.

The chain recombines TRBV12-3 or TRBV12-4 with TRBJ2-5; TCRdb's assignment of TRBD2 cannot be checked, as there is no DNA. The CDR3 sequence is 15 residues long. The CDR3 sequence is CASSFIAGAQETQYF.

The chain links TRBV5-5 to TRBJ2-5; there is no DNA to check the TCRdb D call of TRBD2. The V gene's germline CDR1 is SGHKS and CDR2 YYEKEE (reference sequence). The CDR3 spans 18 residues. The CDR3 reads CASSLQTLLAGEQETQYF.

The V gene is TRBV19, the J gene TRBJ2-4; TCRdb picks TRBD2, but there is no DNA to check that call. Per the germline V gene, CDR1 is LNHDA and CDR2 is SQIVND (reference sequence). This CDR3 is built from 15 residues. The CDR3 here is CASSILAGPKNIQYF.

The chain recombines TRBV7-8 with TRBJ2-3; TCRdb selects TRBD2, and the lack of DNA leaves this call unchecked. The CDR3 loop spans 17 amino acids. Looked up from germline, CDR1 is SGHVS and CDR2 is FQNEAQ. The CDR3 protein is CASSLAPSGGTTDTQYF.

V usage is TRBV4-2 and J usage is TRBJ2-7; TCRdb's D gene call, TRBD1, goes unchecked for lack of DNA. CDR3 length equals 16 residues. Germline CDR1 and CDR2: LGHNA and YNFKEQ. The CDR3 sequence: CASSQDLTGGYYEQYF.

The CDR3 protein is CASSLAAGRTEAFF. V usage is TRBV7-8 and J usage is TRBJ1-1; absent DNA, TCRdb's TRBD1 call cannot be checked. The CDR3 length is 14 residues. The germline CDR1 and CDR2 sequences are SGHVS and FQNEAQ.

This sequence joins TRBV12-3 or TRBV12-4 and TRBJ1-4; TCRdb outputs TRBD1, but without DNA this stays unchecked. The CDR3 is 17 residues long. CDR3 sequence: CASSSSRDRGFGEKLFF.

This sequence joins TRBV6-5 and TRBJ1-1; the TCRdb call, TRBD1, lacks DNA for checking. Germline loops: CDR1 MNHEY, CDR2 SVGAGI. This CDR3 spans 13 amino acids. CDR3 protein: CASSYPGTGEAFF.

This rearrangement joins TRBV14 to TRBJ1-1. Germline V gene sequence: CDR1 SGHDN, CDR2 FVKESK. The CDR3 loop spans 13 amino acids. This CDR3 reads CASSQMPHTEAFF.

The rearrangement joins TRBV7-9 to TRBJ2-2. In germline, CDR1 is SEHNR, CDR2 FQNEAQ (reference sequence). The CDR3 has 11 amino acids. The CDR3: CATSRVGELFF.

The rearrangement uses TRBV5-1 and TRBJ2-7; as DNA is missing, the TRBD1 call by TCRdb cannot be tested. CDR1 and CDR2 (germline): SGHRS, YFSETQ. The CDR3 sequence is 14 residues long. Here the CDR3 reads CASSYTREAYEQYF.

The chain couples TRBV7-9 to TRBJ2-7; TCRdb selects TRBD1, and the lack of DNA leaves this call unchecked. CDR1 and CDR2 (germline): SEHNR, FQNEAQ (reference sequence). The CDR3 totals 14 residues. The CDR3: CASSLGGAGTEQYF.

The V and J genes are TRBV4-1 and TRBJ1-2; the TCRdb D gene call, TRBD1, has no DNA to confirm it. Germline assignment: CDR1 MGHRA and CDR2 YSYEKL. The CDR3 totals 12 residues. CDR3 residues: CASSQGTVGYTF.

The rearrangement joins TRBV7-9 to TRBJ1-1; TCRdb's D gene call, TRBD1, goes unchecked for lack of DNA. The CDR3 contains 14 residues. Germline V gene sequence: CDR1 SEHNR, CDR2 FQNEAQ (reference sequence). CDR3 protein: CASSLLGGTTEAFF. Combining the CDR3 with reference TRBV7-9 and TRBJ1-1 gives the whole variable domain DTGVSQNPRHKITKRGQNVTFRCDPISEHNRLYWYRQTLGQGPEFLTYFQNEAQLEKSRLLSDRFSAERPKGSFSTLEIQRTEQGDSAMYLCASSLLGGTTEAFFGQGTRLTVV.

The rearrangement joins TRBV7-9 to TRBJ2-3; TCRdb gives TRBD1 as the D gene, but with no DNA this cannot be confirmed. The CDR3 has 13 amino acids. Germline CDR1 reads SEHNR; CDR2 reads FQNEAQ (reference sequence). CDR3 sequence reads: CASTLGGLDTQYF.

V and J are TRBV2 and TRBJ2-3; with no DNA, the TCRdb D assignment of TRBD1 cannot be verified. The CDR3 totals 15 residues. Per germline, CDR1 SNHLY and CDR2 FYNNEI. CDR3 residues: CASTRGRDLTDTQYF.